The sequence of this T cell receptor beta chain was determined in a study of T cell responses to AZD1222 COVID-19 vaccine. Findings of the study overall: Close to half of spike-specific TCRs reportedly recognize unmutated variant regions. The study sampled repertoires only after the peak T cell response. Only a handful of AZD1222 recipients, about six in all, had baseline seropositivity. There were mostly white British donors and more females than males, and clonal diversity was possibly underestimated.

This CDR3 comprises 14 residues. Germline V gene data show CDR1 as PRHDT and CDR2 as FYEKMQ (reference sequence). Trimming took 3 bases from V and 3 from J; bases not matched to a gene: 2. Notes on this clone: Its antigen is not identified.

Clones were sequenced by immunoSEQ multiplex PCR, and TCRdb holds only the in-frame ones, with some missing. The data contain roughly 120,000 clones, approximately 92% of them singletons. Material: peripheral blood, obtained 28 days after the second AZD1222 dose. This sequence joins TRBV13 and TRBJ1-3; TRBD1 aligns across 7 bases. This TCR derives from an adult who received the AZD1222 COVID-19 vaccine. The CDR3 loop is CASSFGDSGNTIYF. In DNA, the CDR3 is TGTGCCAGCAGCTTCGGGGACAGTGGAAACACCATATATTTT.